This T cell receptor beta chain was retrieved from a study of T cell responses to AZD1222 COVID-19 vaccine. Study-wide points: Donor demographics were predominantly white British with a female majority; clonal diversity may be underestimated. Spike-specific TCR depth and breadth grew after two AZD1222 doses.

On this clone: The antigen remains undetermined.

The method was immunoSEQ multiplex PCR; TCRdb's version includes in-frame clones alone and lacks a portion of them. This sample carries 110,000 to 150,000 clones, around 92% of them seen once, and the ten largest clones take approximately 3%. The CDR3 loop spans 13 amino acids. Trimming cost V 4 bases and J 7 bases, with 13 bases left between them. The germline gives CDR1 MDHEN, CDR2 SYDVKM. The source of this sequence is an adult in good health. The chain uses TRBV28 and TRBJ1-2; D possibly corresponds to TRBD1 (6 bases). This specimen was peripheral blood, taken on day 0 of AZD1222 vaccination. The CDR3 DNA reads as TGTGCCAGCAGTTCCCAGGGGTTTGGTGGCTACACCTTC. It translates to CASSSQGFGGYTF.